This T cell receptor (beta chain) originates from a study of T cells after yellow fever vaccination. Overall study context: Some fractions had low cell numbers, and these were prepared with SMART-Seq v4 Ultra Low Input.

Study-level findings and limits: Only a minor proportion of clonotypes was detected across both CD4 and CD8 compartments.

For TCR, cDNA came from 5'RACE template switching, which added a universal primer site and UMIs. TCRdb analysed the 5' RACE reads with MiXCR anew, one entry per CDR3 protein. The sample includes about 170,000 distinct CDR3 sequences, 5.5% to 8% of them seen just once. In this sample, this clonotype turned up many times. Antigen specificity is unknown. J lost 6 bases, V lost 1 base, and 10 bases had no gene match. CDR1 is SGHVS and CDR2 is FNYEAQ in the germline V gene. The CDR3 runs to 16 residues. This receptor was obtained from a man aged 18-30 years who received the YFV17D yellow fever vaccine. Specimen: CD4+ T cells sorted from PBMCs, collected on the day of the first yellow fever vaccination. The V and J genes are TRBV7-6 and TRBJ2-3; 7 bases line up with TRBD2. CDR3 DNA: TGTGCCAGCAGCTTAGGACCCCAGCGGGGAGGGGATACGCAGTATTTT. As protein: CASSLGPQRGGDTQYF.